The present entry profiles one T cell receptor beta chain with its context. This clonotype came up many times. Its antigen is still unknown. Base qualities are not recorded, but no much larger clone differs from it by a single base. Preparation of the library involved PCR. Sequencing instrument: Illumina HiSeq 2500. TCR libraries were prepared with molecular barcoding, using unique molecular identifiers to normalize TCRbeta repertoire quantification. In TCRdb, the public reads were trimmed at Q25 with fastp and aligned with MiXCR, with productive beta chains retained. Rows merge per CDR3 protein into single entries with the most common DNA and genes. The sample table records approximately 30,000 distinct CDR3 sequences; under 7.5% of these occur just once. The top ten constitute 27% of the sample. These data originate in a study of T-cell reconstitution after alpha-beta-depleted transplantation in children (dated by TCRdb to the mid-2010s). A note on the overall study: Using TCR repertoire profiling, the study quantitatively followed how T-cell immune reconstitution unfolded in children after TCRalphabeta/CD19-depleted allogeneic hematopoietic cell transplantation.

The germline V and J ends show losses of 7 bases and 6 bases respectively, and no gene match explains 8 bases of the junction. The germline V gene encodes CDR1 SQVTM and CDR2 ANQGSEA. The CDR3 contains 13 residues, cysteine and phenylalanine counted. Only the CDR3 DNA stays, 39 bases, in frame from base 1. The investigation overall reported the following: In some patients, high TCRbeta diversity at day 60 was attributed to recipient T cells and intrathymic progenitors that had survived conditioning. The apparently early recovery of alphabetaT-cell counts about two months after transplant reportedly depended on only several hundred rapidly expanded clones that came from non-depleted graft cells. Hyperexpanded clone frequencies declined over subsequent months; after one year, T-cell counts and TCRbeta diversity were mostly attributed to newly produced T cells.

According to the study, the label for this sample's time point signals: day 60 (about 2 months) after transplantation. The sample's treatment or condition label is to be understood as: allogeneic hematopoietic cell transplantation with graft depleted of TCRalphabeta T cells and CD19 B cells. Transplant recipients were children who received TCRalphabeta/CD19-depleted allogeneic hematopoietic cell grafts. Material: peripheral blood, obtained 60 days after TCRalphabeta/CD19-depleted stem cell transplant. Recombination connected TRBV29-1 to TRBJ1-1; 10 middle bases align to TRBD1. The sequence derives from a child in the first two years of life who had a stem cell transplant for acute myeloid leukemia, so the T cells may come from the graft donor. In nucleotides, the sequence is TGCAGCGCCTTGGGACAGGGGATCTCTGAAGCTTTCTTT. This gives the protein CSALGQGISEAFF. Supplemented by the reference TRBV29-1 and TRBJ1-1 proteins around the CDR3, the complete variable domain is SAVISQKPSRDICQRGTSLTIQCQVDSQVTMMFWYRQQPGQSLTLIATANQGSEATYESGFVIDKFPISRPNLTFSTLTVSNMSPEDSSIYLCSALGQGISEAFFGQGTRLTVV.